The rows below give T cell receptor beta chains drawn from one sample of a study of CD8 T cells in Susac syndrome. One entry per CDR3 protein results from TCRdb running MiXCR on the immunoSEQ multiplex PCR reads. The sample yields about 120,000 distinct CDR3 sequences, approximately 93% seen once. Sequencing input: CD4+ T cells from PBMCs. Receptor source: a human donor with multiple sclerosis. Both conserved end residues are part of each CDR3. Clone size is given for some rows only: seen once, a few or many times, or a class if the clone is expanded.

v_call,j_call,clone_size,cdr3_aa
TRBV4-1,TRBJ2-7,.,CASSQGDSSSYEQYF
TRBV18,TRBJ1-5,.,CASSAQNIDSNQPQHF
TRBV18,TRBJ1-3,.,CASSPSVSLPGNTIYF
TRBV4-1,TRBJ2-5,.,CASSQDPRGQETQYF
TRBV24-1,TRBJ1-2,.,CATPQGGRQNYGYTF
TRBV12-3/TRBV12-4,TRBJ2-7,.,CASSRLKAHEQYF
TRBV7-9,TRBJ2-5,.,CASSLAVGETQYF
TRBV12-3/TRBV12-4,TRBJ1-6,.,CASTPIYGLNSPLHF
TRBV4-2,TRBJ2-3,.,CASSQEYSGGGWRTDTQYF
TRBV27,TRBJ2-3,.,CASSGVVQGGDTQYF
TRBV29-1,TRBJ2-1,.,CSVEKGNEQFF
TRBV6-4,TRBJ1-1,.,CASSASGGWGTEAFF
TRBV11-2,TRBJ1-3,.,CASSLLVRGLPGNTIYF
TRBV29-1,TRBJ1-1,.,CSGAAFQGAGEAFF
TRBV2,TRBJ2-7,.,CASSSGTTEQYF
TRBV2,TRBJ1-2,.,CASTLDGGDGYTF
TRBV12-3/TRBV12-4,TRBJ1-2,once,CASSVPGPRNGYTF
TRBV7-9,TRBJ1-2,.,CASSRPGTANYGYTF
TRBV6-5,TRBJ1-2,.,CASSPGQRRNYGYTF
TRBV2,TRBJ1-6,.,CASSEVGVENSPLHF
TRBV19,TRBJ2-1,.,CASSISGVSYNEQFF
TRBV30,TRBJ1-2,.,CAWSSGRYNYGYTF
TRBV6-5,TRBJ2-3,.,CASSVGHKSDTQYF
TRBV18,TRBJ2-7,.,CASSPVGQANSYEQYF
TRBV15,TRBJ2-3,.,CATSIQGKETDTQYF
TRBV7-3,TRBJ2-7,.,CASSLNAGWTDEQYF
TRBV7-9,TRBJ1-1,.,CASSLDSAFF
TRBV7-2,TRBJ1-1,few,CASSAGGMNTEAFF
TRBV20-1,TRBJ1-1,.,CSARGTGGTEAFF
TRBV27,TRBJ1-2,.,CASRSHRDSKGYTF
TRBV18,TRBJ2-5,.,CASSLGRGIEETQYF
TRBV7-9,TRBJ1-4,.,CASSLLRQGTEKLFF
TRBV5-1,TRBJ2-7,.,CASSLARDSYEQYF
TRBV25-1,TRBJ2-2,.,CASSSQSIPGELFF
TRBV3-1,TRBJ1-1,.,CASSQGGGRREAFF
TRBV30,TRBJ2-1,.,CAWIERGATADEQFF
TRBV18,TRBJ1-5,.,CASSIQGSGVEQPQHF
TRBV13,TRBJ2-7,.,CASSARQRAAYEQYF
TRBV30,TRBJ2-7,.,CALLSGLVYEQYF
TRBV5-8,TRBJ1-3,.,CASTSPGTGTGWGTIYF
TRBV3-1,TRBJ1-1,.,CATTRGTEAFF
TRBV6-1,TRBJ2-1,.,CASSTIAGEINNEQFF
TRBV4-1,TRBJ1-3,.,CASSQETASSGNTIYF
TRBV5-6,TRBJ2-5,.,CASSAVNRARWNQETQYF
TRBV6-1,TRBJ1-5,.,CASSDIGADNQPQHF
TRBV4-3,TRBJ2-7,few,CASSQVGAYEQYF
TRBV7-2,TRBJ2-3,.,CASSLSSGGQPDTQYF
TRBV9,TRBJ1-1,.,CASSPVPRDTEAFF
TRBV4-1,TRBJ2-7,.,CASSRVGGFSRGYEQYF
TRBV2,TRBJ1-1,.,CASSGLGLAFF
TRBV7-9,TRBJ2-7,once,CASSSVKGRGDEQYF
TRBV10-3,TRBJ1-3,.,CAISEWGQGRNTIYF
TRBV7-9,TRBJ2-2,.,CASSLESVGNAGELFF
TRBV29-1,TRBJ1-1,.,CSARQGRTEAFF
TRBV30,TRBJ2-7,.,CAWSVPSYEQYF
TRBV7-2,TRBJ2-4,.,CASSSGGGRRDKNIQYF
TRBV19,TRBJ1-5,once,CASSIPGGNQPQHF
TRBV25-1,TRBJ2-5,.,CASSDPLAGGQETQYF
TRBV20-1,TRBJ2-1,once,CSARETGRPRNEQFF
TRBV28,TRBJ2-7,few,CASSSSGRLSYEQYF